These 7 T cell receptor beta chains were all obtained from the same sample, sequenced in a study of T cell responses to AZD1222 COVID-19 vaccine. Here immunoSEQ multiplex PCR was the method, and the copy in TCRdb shows in-frame clones only, minus some. The sample gives about 25,000 clones, around nine tenths of which show up once; 30% to 40% is in the top ten. The sample was peripheral blood, taken 28 days after the second AZD1222 dose. Source of these receptors: an adult who received the AZD1222 COVID-19 vaccine.

The chain links TRBV28 to TRBJ2-1; 10 bases are a match to TRBD2. V was pared by 3 bases and J by 9 bases, with 8 bases of the junction left unmatched. Germline CDR1 is MDHEN and CDR2 is SYDVKM. CDR3 size: 15 residues. Here the CDR3 reads CASSFRLAGVSEQFF. CDR3 bases: TGTGCCAGCAGTTTCAGGCTAGCGGGAGTGAGTGAGCAGTTCTTC.

The chain uses TRBV7-2 and TRBJ2-1, with TRBD2 matching 11 bases. Trimming cost V 5 bases and J 6 bases; bases outside gene matches: 6. The CDR3 loop spans 15 amino acids. Germline loops: CDR1 SGHTA, CDR2 FQGNSA. The CDR3 nucleotides are TGTGCCAGCAGCGGTTCCGGGACTAGCGGCAATGAGCAGTTCTTC. Protein sequence: CASSGSGTSGNEQFF.

This clone has only one observation. The chain joins TRBV2 to TRBJ1-3; D is unresolved. CDR3 length: 12 amino acids. CDR1 is SNHLY, CDR2 FYNNEI, per germline. Trimming stripped 4 bases from V and 7 bases from J, with 8 bases between. The CDR3 spells CASSVQSNTIYF. The DNA for the CDR3 is TGTGCCAGCAGTGTCCAGTCTAACACCATATATTTT.

The chain couples TRBV28 to TRBJ1-2, with 8 bases matching TRBD1. Germline V gene sequence: CDR1 MDHEN, CDR2 SYDVKM. CDR3 size: 14 residues. The trim removed 4 bases at V and 6 bases at J, leaving 7 bases unmatched. DNA for the CDR3: TGTGCCAGCAGTTCCTCGGGGACAGGAGATGGCTACACCTTC. It yields the protein CASSSSGTGDGYTF.

Of note for this clone: Other DNA sequences in this specimen translate into the identical CDR3. V is TRBV3-1 (or the pseudogene TRBV3-2) and J is TRBJ2-7, with 11 bases identical to TRBD2. Germline V CDR1 and CDR2: LGHDT, YNNKEL (reference sequence). The V and J ends lost 2 bases and 7 bases, in that order; junction bases with no gene match: 7. The CDR3 totals 15 residues. DNA for the CDR3: TGTGCCAGCAGCCAAATAGCGGGAGGGCCGGGTGAGCAGTACTTC. Its translation: CASSQIAGGPGEQYF.

The chain uses TRBV5-4 and TRBJ2-1; 7 nucleotides align to TRBD1. V was clipped by 3 bases and J by 6 bases; unmatched bases: 6. Germline loops: CDR1 SGHNT, CDR2 YYREEE (reference sequence). The CDR3 totals 14 residues. The CDR3 DNA sequence: TGTGCCAGCAGCTCGGGACAGCTTGTCAATGAGCAGTTCTTC. Translated, it gives CASSSGQLVNEQFF.

The rearrangement links TRBV28 to TRBJ2-3; D not certain. The CDR3 covers 12 residues. V lost 4 bases, J lost 4 bases, and 6 bases lay in between. In germline, CDR1 is MDHEN, CDR2 SYDVKM. The CDR3 DNA is TGTGCCAGCAGTTCCGCAGCAGATACGCAGTATTTT. This translates into CASSSAADTQYF.